This TCR beta chain was identified in a study of blood T cell repertoires in COVID-19. Background on the study: Acute-phase and convalescent COVID-19 samples originated in the United States, Italy and Spain. Sample material is recorded as cDNA or gDNA derived from T cells, B-cell-depleted T cells, or PBMCs.

In germline, CDR1 is SGHTA, CDR2 FQGNSA. V shed 5 bases and J 9 bases; nucleotides not matched to a gene: 9. The CDR3 contains 16 residues. This clone was seen ten or more times. How the authors handled the data: Amplification of reference gene primers provided the estimated nucleated cell counts. Profiled with immunoSEQ multiplex PCR; TCRdb holds only in-frame clones, not every one. From that table come the V and J calls and clone size; the DNA was used to work out D and trimming. The sample holds some 200,000 clones; 65% to 85% are singletons and the top ten take roughly 2.4%. The sequenced sample consisted of peripheral blood. This sequence joins TRBV7-2 and TRBJ1-6; TRBD1 matches at 11 bases. The sequence derives from a woman aged 60 to 75 with acute or convalescent COVID-19. The CDR3 DNA reads as TGTGCCAGCAGCCTAACCGGGACAGGGGGTATTTCACCCCTCCACTTT. It encodes CASSLTGTGGISPLHF.